These 24 T cell receptor beta chains were sequenced from one sample in a study of blood T cell repertoires in COVID-19. Repertoires were generated with immunoSEQ multiplex PCR, while TCRdb's copy carries only in-frame clones and drops some. The sample has about 87,000 clones, around 85% seen once; the top ten hold 3%. The material sequenced was peripheral blood. The receptors shown here come from an elderly woman with COVID-19, enrolled during active disease.

The chain employs TRBV21-1 and TRBJ1-5; whether TRBD1, the table's D call, matches the DNA was not checked. TRBV21-1 is a documented pseudogene. The CDR3 runs to 16 residues. The CDR3 DNA follows: TGTGCCAGCAGCAAGCCCGCAGTCGCTAGCAATCAGCCCCAGCATTTT. Translation: CASSKPAVASNQPQHF.

The chain recombines TRBV4-1 with TRBJ2-5; 9 bases map to TRBD2. The CDR3 contains 17 residues. Trimming at V came to 4 bases and at J to 0 bases, leaving 9 bases not matched to a gene. The germline CDR1 and CDR2 sequences are MGHRA and YSYEKL. The DNA for the CDR3 is TGCGCCAGCAGCCCAGGGACTAGCAGAACGTACCAAGAGACCCAGTACTTC. Its protein is CASSPGTSRTYQETQYF.

J is TRBJ2-1 and V is TRBV7-8; D is perhaps TRBD2 (6 bases). This CDR3 is built from 15 residues. The ends were cut back, 4 bases at V and 2 bases at J, with 12 bases in the middle. CDR1 SGHVS and CDR2 FQNEAQ come from the germline V gene. The CDR3 loop is CASSSGWGAYNEQFF. CDR3 DNA: TGTGCCAGCAGCTCCGGCTGGGGGGCCTACAATGAGCAGTTCTTC.

The chain is built from TRBV9 and TRBJ1-6; tentative D call: TRBD1 (6 bases). CDR3 length equals 16 residues. The germline V gene has CDR1 SGDLS and CDR2 YYNGEE. Trimming shortened V by 4 bases and J by 4 bases, and 15 bases separated the two germline ends. The CDR3 nucleotides are TGTGCCAGCAGCCCGTCGAGGACAGCTTATAATTCACCCCTCCACTTT. Protein sequence: CASSPSRTAYNSPLHF.

This sequence joins TRBV11-3 and TRBJ2-3; 8 bases align to TRBD1. V gave up 6 bases and J gave up 9 bases; unmatched junction bases: 5. CDR3 length: 12 residues. CDR1 is SGHNT and CDR2 is YENEEA in the germline V gene. DNA for the CDR3: TGTGCCAGCAGGAACGACAGGGGAACGCAGTATTTT. It codes for CASRNDRGTQYF. Together with reference TRBV11-3 and TRBJ2-3, the CDR3 gives the full variable domain: EAGVVQSPRYKIIEKKQPVAFWCNPISGHNTLYWYLQNLGQGPELLIRYENEEAVDDSQLPKDRFSAERLKGVDSTLKIQPAELGDSAVYLCASRNDRGTQYFGPGTRLTVL.

This clone was seen more than once but under ten times. The chain couples TRBV7-2 to TRBJ1-2; TRBD1 matches at 7 bases. The germline gives CDR1 SGHTA, CDR2 FQGNSA. The V and J ends lost 5 bases and 7 bases, in that order; junction bases with no gene match: 7. The CDR3 has 13 amino acids. The CDR3 coding sequence is TGTGCCAGCAGCCGAACAGGGGAGTTTGGCTACACCTTC. As protein: CASSRTGEFGYTF.

The chain uses TRBV2 and TRBJ2-5; perhaps TRBD1 as D (6 bases). V lost 3 bases to trimming and J lost 3 bases, with 11 bases between them. The CDR3 runs 14 residues. CDR1 is SNHLY, CDR2 FYNNEI, per germline. The CDR3 loop is CASSDRTDKETQYF. The DNA of the CDR3 is TGTGCCAGCAGTGACCGGACAGATAAAGAGACCCAGTACTTC.

This clone was picked up one time. The V gene is TRBV18, the J gene TRBJ1-4; 8 positions match TRBD1. V was pared by 0 bases and J by 5 bases, with 2 bases of the junction left unmatched. Germline V gene lookup returns CDR1 KGHSH and CDR2 LQKENI. This CDR3 is 15 amino acids long. The CDR3 DNA reads as TGTGCCAGCTCACCACCGAACAGGGGGAATGAAAAACTGTTTTTT. Translating it yields CASSPPNRGNEKLFF.

The chain uses TRBV10-2 and TRBJ2-1, with D possibly being TRBD1 (5 bases). This CDR3 contains 12 residues. V shed 6 bases and J shed 6 bases, with 9 bases lying between them. Germline CDR1 and CDR2: WSHSY and SAAADI. The CDR3 region has the DNA TGCGCCAGCAGACAAGGGGCCAATGAGCAGTTCTTC. It is translated as CASRQGANEQFF.

This rearrangement joins TRBV10-3 to TRBJ2-2; 12 nucleotides match TRBD2. Trimming removed 4 bases from V and 5 bases from J; junction bases left unmatched: 5. There are 16 residues in the CDR3. Per the germline V gene, CDR1 is ENHRY and CDR2 is SYGVKD. The CDR3, as DNA: TGTGCCATCAGTGGTTACCTAGCGGGAGGGACCGGGGAGCTGTTTTTT. The encoded protein is CAISGYLAGGTGELFF.

The CDR3 DNA reads TGTGCCAGCTCACCGAGGCTGGTGGATCTCTACGAGCAGTACTTC. Its protein product is CASSPRLVDLYEQYF. The chain recombines TRBV18 with TRBJ2-7; D is ambiguous. Germline V gene data show CDR1 as KGHSH and CDR2 as LQKENI. The CDR3 covers 15 residues. V was pared by 3 bases and J by 3 bases, with 15 bases between.

The V and J genes are TRBV18 and TRBJ2-3; weak D call: TRBD2 (6 bases). Per the germline V gene, CDR1 is KGHSH and CDR2 is LQKENI. V gave up 2 bases and J gave up 10 bases, with 13 bases separating them. This CDR3 has 13 residues. The CDR3 DNA is TGTGCCAGCTCACCAGGGTATCGGGACTCGCAGTATTTT. Protein: CASSPGYRDSQYF.

The chain uses TRBV28 and TRBJ1-5; 12 nucleotides agree with TRBD1. Trimming cost V 3 bases and J 6 bases; bases outside gene matches: 6. CDR1 MDHEN and CDR2 SYDVKM come from the germline V gene. The length of the CDR3 is 16 residues. CDR3 residues: CASSLGGTGGSQPQHF. The CDR3 DNA reads TGTGCCAGCAGTTTGGGTGGGACAGGGGGCAGTCAGCCCCAGCATTTT.

The chain recombines TRBV5-4 with TRBJ2-7; TRBD2 aligns across 11 bases. Trimming took 4 bases from V and 6 from J; bases not matched to a gene: 9. This CDR3 is built from 15 residues. CDR1 is SGHNT and CDR2 is YYREEE in the germline V gene (reference sequence). The DNA for the CDR3 is TGTGCCAGCAGCCTGGAACTAGCGGGAGTTAGCGAGCAGTACTTC. It encodes CASSLELAGVSEQYF.

This CDR3 reads CASSPLRTVFGGGYGYTF. The CDR3 bases are TGTGCCAGCAGCCCCCTAAGGACAGTTTTTGGTGGTGGCTATGGCTACACCTTC. V and J are TRBV7-3 and TRBJ1-2; D might be TRBD1 (6 bases). CDR1 and CDR2 from the germline V gene are SGHTA and FQGTGA. V lost 5 bases and J lost 4, with 26 bases in between. This CDR3 has 18 amino acids.

The chain has TRBV5-1 and TRBJ1-5, with 8 bases aligning to TRBD1. The CDR3 is made up of 15 amino acids. The V gene's germline CDR1 is SGHRS and CDR2 YFSETQ. Germline trimming cut 2 bases from V and 4 bases from J; bases unmatched to any gene: 5. CDR3 in amino acids: CASSLSGQGNQPQHF. CDR3 bases: TGCGCCAGCAGCTTAAGTGGACAGGGTAATCAGCCCCAGCATTTT. The entire variable domain, with the rest obtained from reference TRBV5-1 and TRBJ1-5, is as follows: KAGVTQTPRYLIKTRGQQVTLSCSPISGHRSVSWYQQTPGQGLQFLFEYFSETQRNKGNFPGRFSGRQFSNSRSEMNVSTLELGDSALYLCASSLSGQGNQPQHFGDGTRLSIL.

This chain links TRBV10-3 with TRBJ2-3; 7 positions match TRBD1. Per the germline V gene, CDR1 is ENHRY and CDR2 is SYGVKD. The CDR3 is made up of 13 amino acids. The V gene end was trimmed by 7 bases and the J gene end by 8 bases; junction bases not matched to a gene: 9. In nucleotides, the CDR3 is TGTGCCATCACAGGGACAGCCTCGACTACGCAGTATTTT. It translates to CAITGTASTTQYF.

The chain uses TRBV10-1 and TRBJ2-7; weak D call: TRBD1 (5 bases). Trimming removed 6 bases at V and 0 bases at J, with 9 bases between. CDR3 length equals 13 residues. The germline gives CDR1 WNHNN, CDR2 SYGVQD (reference sequence). DNA of the CDR3: TGCGCCAGCAGGGACACCGACTCCTACGAGCAGTACTTC. The encoded protein is CASRDTDSYEQYF.

V usage is TRBV14 and J usage is TRBJ1-1; possible D gene TRBD1, 6 bases. V gave up 0 bases and J gave up 3 bases, with 8 bases separating them. Germline values: CDR1 SGHDN, CDR2 FVKESK. The CDR3 loop spans 14 amino acids. CDR3 protein: CASSQDRGYTEAFF. The CDR3 nucleotides are TGTGCCAGCAGCCAAGATAGGGGGTACACTGAAGCTTTCTTT.

The CDR3: CASSFPQGVSGNTIYF. In nucleotides, the CDR3 is TGTGCCAGCAGCTTTCCGCAGGGGGTCTCTGGAAACACCATATATTTT. The chain has TRBV11-2 and TRBJ1-3; 7 bases fit TRBD1. V was pared by 3 bases and J by 0 bases, with 5 bases of the junction left unmatched. Per germline, CDR1 SGHAT and CDR2 FQNNGV. The CDR3 loop spans 16 amino acids.

The rearrangement uses TRBV4-1 and TRBJ1-4; a weak D match, TRBD1 (5 bases). The CDR3 is made up of 15 amino acids. Between the trimmed V and J ends, which lost 5 bases and 5 bases, there was a span of 15 bases. Germline V gene lookup returns CDR1 MGHRA and CDR2 YSYEKL. The CDR3 DNA sequence: TGCGCCAGCAGCTACGGGGGGTTGGGGAATGAAAAACTGTTTTTT. Its translation: CASSYGGLGNEKLFF.

This clone has a single count. The CDR3 coding sequence is TGTGCCAGCAGCTTAGGGCCGTCTGAAAAACTGTTTTTT. Translating gives CASSLGPSEKLFF. The chain joins TRBV7-8 to TRBJ1-4; D is unclear. Deletions cut 1 base from V and 7 bases from J, with 7 bases between. The CDR3 consists of 13 residues. The germline CDR1 and CDR2 sequences are SGHVS and FQNEAQ.

The V call is TRBV18, the J call TRBJ1-1, with unresolved D. Germline V gene sequence: CDR1 KGHSH, CDR2 LQKENI. Between the trimmed V and J ends, which lost 5 bases and 0 bases, there was a span of 7 bases. The CDR3 has 13 amino acids. The CDR3 sequence: CASSTEMNTEAFF. CDR3 in DNA: TGTGCCAGCTCAACAGAAATGAACACTGAAGCTTTCTTT.

CDR3 coding DNA: TGTGCCAGCAGCGTAGAAGGGACAGGGATTAGTCCGCGTGGAAACACCATATATTTT. The encoded protein is CASSVEGTGISPRGNTIYF. The rearrangement uses TRBV9 and TRBJ1-3; 9 bases are shared with TRBD1. The J segment lost 3 bases and the V segment lost 0 bases, leaving 13 bases of the junction unmatched. The CDR3 is 19 residues long. Germline CDR1 SGDLS, CDR2 YYNGEE. Combining the CDR3 with reference TRBV9 and TRBJ1-3 gives the whole variable domain DSGVTQTPKHLITATGQRVTLRCSPRSGDLSVYWYQQSLDQGLQFLIQYYNGEERAKGNILERFSAQQFPDLHSELNLSSLELGDSALYFCASSVEGTGISPRGNTIYFGEGSWLTVV.